This TCR beta chain was observed in a study of cytomegalovirus exposure and HLA in healthy donors. Background on the study: Earlier results showed 120 million or so unique TCR beta sequences derived from roughly 190 million T cells.

General study points: When analyzed later, a missense DCLRE1C variant was found to be linked to TCR beta V- and J-gene trimming. As was reported, the classifier diagnosed cytomegalovirus status with high specificity and sensitivity. In an earlier analysis, productive rearrangement rates for most beta V segments clustered near 87% or 30%.

Both 60 Vbeta primers and 13 Jbeta primers went into the PCR. Clones were read by immunoSEQ multiplex PCR, and TCRdb kept only the in-frame ones, dropping some. The data contain around 130,000 clones, 80% to 90% of them singletons. As to this clone: Its antigen is unknown.

Sequencing input: PBMCs. The TCR sequence derives from a woman between 18 and 29 years old in good health and CMV-seropositive.

The CDR3 DNA follows: TGTGCCAGCAGACCAGGACAAACGAACACCGGGGAGCTGTTTTTT. Translation: CASRPGQTNTGELFF. This chain connects TRBV2 to TRBJ2-2; D perhaps matches TRBD1 (5 bases). V lost 6 bases and J 0 bases, leaving 11 bases between the germline ends. Germline V gene sequence: CDR1 SNHLY, CDR2 FYNNEI. This CDR3 is 15 amino acids long.